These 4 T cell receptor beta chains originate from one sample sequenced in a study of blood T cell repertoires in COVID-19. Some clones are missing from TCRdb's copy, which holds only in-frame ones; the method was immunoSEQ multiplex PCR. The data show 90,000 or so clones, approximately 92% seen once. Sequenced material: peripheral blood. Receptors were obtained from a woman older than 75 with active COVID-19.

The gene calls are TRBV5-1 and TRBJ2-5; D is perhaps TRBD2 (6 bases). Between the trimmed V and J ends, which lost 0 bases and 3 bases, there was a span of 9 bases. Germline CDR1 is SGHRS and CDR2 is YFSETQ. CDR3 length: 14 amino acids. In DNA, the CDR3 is TGCGCCAGCAGCTTGGTTGGACTAAAAGAGACCCAGTACTTC. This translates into CASSLVGLKETQYF.

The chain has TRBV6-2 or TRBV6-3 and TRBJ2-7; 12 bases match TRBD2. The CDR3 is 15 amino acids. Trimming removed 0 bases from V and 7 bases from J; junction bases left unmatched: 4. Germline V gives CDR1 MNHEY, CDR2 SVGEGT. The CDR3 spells CASSYSKLAGGEQYF. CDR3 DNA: TGTGCCAGCAGTTACTCGAAACTAGCGGGAGGTGAGCAGTACTTC.

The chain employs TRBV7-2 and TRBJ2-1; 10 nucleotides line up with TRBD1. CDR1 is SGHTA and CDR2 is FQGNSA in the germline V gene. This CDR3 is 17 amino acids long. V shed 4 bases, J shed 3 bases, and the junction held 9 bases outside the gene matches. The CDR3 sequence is CASSSSPGTGVYNEQFF. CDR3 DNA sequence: TGTGCCAGCAGCTCGTCGCCCGGGACAGGGGTCTACAATGAGCAGTTCTTC.

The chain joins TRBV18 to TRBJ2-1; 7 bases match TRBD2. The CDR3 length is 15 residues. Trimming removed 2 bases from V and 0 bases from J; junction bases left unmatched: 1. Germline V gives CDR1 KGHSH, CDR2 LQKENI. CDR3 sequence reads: CASSPGGSSYNEQFF. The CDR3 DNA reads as TGTGCCAGCTCACCAGGCGGGAGCTCCTACAATGAGCAGTTCTTC. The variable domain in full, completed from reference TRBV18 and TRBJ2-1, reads NAGVMQNPRHLVRRRGQEARLRCSPMKGHSHVYWYRQLPEEGLKFMVYLQKENIIDESGMPKERFSAEFPKEGPSILRIQQVVRGDSAAYFCASSPGGSSYNEQFFGPGTRLTVL.